Reported below is one T cell receptor (beta chain). The data originate from a study of cytomegalovirus exposure and HLA in healthy donors. The donors comprised healthy bone marrow donors. Both 60 Vbeta primers and 13 Jbeta primers went into the PCR. Original analysis: Later, some 79 million unique TCR beta chains were counted in an analysis, and some 11 million of them were shared. Produced via immunoSEQ multiplex PCR; TCRdb's table is partial and in-frame only. V and J calls and clone size come straight from that table; D and trimming were deduced from the DNA. The sample has about 120,000 clones, 75% to 90% seen once. J lost 0 bases, V lost 6 bases, and 11 bases had no gene match. Germline V lookup: CDR1 PRHDT, CDR2 FYEKMQ (reference sequence). This CDR3 comprises 17 residues.

Sequencing used PBMCs. This sequence was found in a man between 25 and 39 years old in good health and CMV-seropositive. The V call is TRBV13, the J call TRBJ2-1; TRBD2 matches at 7 bases. The DNA of the CDR3 is TGTGCCAGCAGTTCGATTAGCGGGTTAAGCTCCTACAATGAGCAGTTCTTC. This translates into CASSSISGLSSYNEQFF.